This TCR beta chain was captured in a study of CD8+CD57+ T cells in acquired aplastic anemia. Sequencing involved patients with CD8+CD57+ cell expansion previously shown by flow cytometry. The blood sampling took place in patients who had so far received no therapy. TCR beta VDJ and CDR3 profiling used genomic DNA as template. TCRdb re-derived calls from the reads in MiXCR, one entry per CDR3 protein. The sample includes about 98,000 distinct CDR3 sequences, 55% to 80% seen only once; the top ten take around three fifths. The V and J ends lost 1 base and 2 bases respectively, with 15 bases between them. The germline V gene encodes CDR1 SGHVS and CDR2 FNYEAQ. There are 16 residues in the CDR3.

The sequence was collected from a human donor with aplastic anemia. Input material: sorted CD4+, CD8+, or CD8+CD57+ T cells (not recorded which) from PBMCs. The chain is built from TRBV7-6 and TRBJ2-7; possibly TRBD1 for D (7 bases). The chain's CDR3 is CASSLGPTGTPYEQYF. CDR3 in DNA: TGTGCCAGCAGCTTAGGCCCGACAGGGACTCCCTACGAGCAGTACTTC.